This TCR beta chain is drawn from a study of blood T cell repertoires in COVID-19. V lost 2 bases and J 6 bases, leaving 12 bases between the germline ends. CDR3 length: 14 residues. Germline assignment: CDR1 SGDLS and CDR2 YYNGEE. Repertoires were generated with immunoSEQ multiplex PCR, while TCRdb's copy carries only in-frame clones and drops some. This sample has about 100,000 clones, with around 87% found just once. This sequence originates from a man aged 50 to 60 with active or convalescent COVID-19. This chain joins TRBV9 and TRBJ2-1; D unclear. Sequences were obtained from peripheral blood. The CDR3 DNA follows: TGTGCCAGCAGCGTGGCTTCCGCTTCCAATGAGCAGTTCTTC. This gives the protein CASSVASASNEQFF. Together with reference TRBV9 and TRBJ2-1, the CDR3 gives the full variable domain: DSGVTQTPKHLITATGQRVTLRCSPRSGDLSVYWYQQSLDQGLQFLIQYYNGEERAKGNILERFSAQQFPDLHSELNLSSLELGDSALYFCASSVASASNEQFFGPGTRLTVL.